This T cell receptor (beta chain) stems from a study of beta chain features in type 1 diabetes. Notes on the study in general: Patients with type 1 diabetes carried fewer insertions and had more deletions at their VDJ junctions. TCRB CDR3s from Type 1 diabetes patients were moderately but significantly shorter in all four CD4+ subsets. It was not settled here whether HLA type affects TCRB rearrangement.

Reverse transcription of all isolated RNA meant that expressed TCRB transcripts were sequenced. Roughly 3.4 million reads per sample on average were obtained from naive, central memory and regulatory T cell samples. Some clones are missing from TCRdb's copy, which holds only in-frame ones; the method was immunoSEQ multiplex PCR. The sample records about 340,000 clones, over 7% being singletons. Turning to this clone: Its cognate antigen is unknown.

The clonotype comes from a man aged 25-45 years with type 1 diabetes. Sequencing input: central memory CD4+ T cells from blood.

CDR3: CASSPGGSSNQPQHF. Here the CDR3 DNA reads TGTGCCAGCAGTCCCGGGGGATCAAGCAATCAGCCCCAGCATTTT. The V and J genes are TRBV6-6 and TRBJ1-5; maybe TRBD1 (5 bases). This CDR3 region has 15 residues. CDR1 is MNHNY and CDR2 is SVGAGI in the germline V gene (reference sequence). V was clipped by 5 bases and J by 1 base, with 12 bases between them.